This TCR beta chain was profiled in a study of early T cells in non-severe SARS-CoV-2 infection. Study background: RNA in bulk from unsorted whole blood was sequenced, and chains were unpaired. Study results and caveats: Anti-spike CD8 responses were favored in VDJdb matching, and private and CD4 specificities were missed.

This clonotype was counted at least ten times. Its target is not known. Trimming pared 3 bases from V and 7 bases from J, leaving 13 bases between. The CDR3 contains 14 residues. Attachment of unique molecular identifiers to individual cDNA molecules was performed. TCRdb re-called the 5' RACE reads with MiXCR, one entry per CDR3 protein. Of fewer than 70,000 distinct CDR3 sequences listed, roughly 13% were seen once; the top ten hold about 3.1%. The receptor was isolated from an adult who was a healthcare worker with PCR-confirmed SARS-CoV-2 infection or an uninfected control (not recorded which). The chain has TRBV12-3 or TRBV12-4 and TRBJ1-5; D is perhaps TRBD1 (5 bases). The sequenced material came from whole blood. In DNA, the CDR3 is TGTGCCAGCAGTTTGGGCAGGGATGGGCAGCCCCAGCATTTT. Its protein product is CASSLGRDGQPQHF.